A selection of T cell receptor beta chains follows, all from one sample in a study of shared clonotypes between healthy human individuals. Only in-frame clones appear in the TCRdb table, and some are missing; sequencing was by immunoSEQ multiplex PCR. The sample carries about 2 million clones, 85% to 95% recorded once. Source material: naive CD4+ T cells sorted from blood. Every receptor here comes from a man between 18 and 29 years old in good health. The CDR3 runs from the conserved cysteine through the conserved F or W. A D gene is named only where the DNA matches it firmly. Not every row has a clone size; where given, it reads once, few, many or a size class.

CDR3 protein	CDR3 DNA	D gene	V gene	clone size	J gene
CASSWTDQDQPQHF	TGTGCCAGCAGCTGGACCGATCAAGATCAGCCCCAGCATTTT	.	TRBV7-2	.	TRBJ1-5
CASSPQGFGSPLHF	TGTGCCAGCAGTCCCCAGGGTTTTGGGTCACCCCTCCACTTT	.	TRBV2	.	TRBJ1-6
CASSLTGEPQHF	TGTGCCAGCAGTTTGACAGGGGAGCCCCAGCATTTT	TRBD1	TRBV28	once	TRBJ1-5
CASSLQNSGNTIYF	TGTGCCAGCAGCCTACAGAATTCTGGAAACACCATATATTTT	.	TRBV7-2	.	TRBJ1-3
CASSVDGTAVGEKLFF	TGTGCCAGCAGCGTAGATGGGACAGCTGTGGGTGAAAAACTGTTTTTT	TRBD1	TRBV9	once	TRBJ1-4
CASSQDNVGGNTIYF	TGCGCCAGCAGCCAAGACAACGTAGGTGGAAACACCATATATTTT	.	TRBV4-3	.	TRBJ1-3
CASSQGAFLGSYNEQFF	TGTGCCAGCAGCCAAGGGGCCTTCCTGGGCTCCTACAATGAGCAGTTCTTC	.	TRBV14	once	TRBJ2-1
CARIAGGHSTDTQYF	TGTGCCAGAATAGCGGGGGGCCATAGCACAGATACGCAGTATTTT	TRBD2	TRBV27	once	TRBJ2-3
CASSEARRGAGVYGYTF	TGTGCCAGCAGTGAAGCGCGTAGGGGGGCTGGGGTATATGGCTACACCTTC	.	TRBV6-1	.	TRBJ1-2
CSVEDLTGYTF	TGCAGCGTTGAAGATCTCACGGGCTACACCTTC	.	TRBV29-1	.	TRBJ1-2
CASRATGGGKAFF	TGTGCCAGCAGGGCGACAGGGGGCGGAAAGGCTTTCTTT	TRBD1	TRBV2	.	TRBJ1-1
CASSQDWGSGYTF	TGTGCCAGCAGCCAAGATTGGGGGAGCGGCTACACCTTC	.	TRBV14	.	TRBJ1-2
CASSLGASNTEAFF	TGTGCCAGCAGCTTAGGGGCCTCGAACACTGAAGCTTTCTTT	.	TRBV7-9	.	TRBJ1-1
CASSLTGASGANVLTF	TGTGCCAGCAGCCTGACAGGGGCCTCTGGGGCCAACGTCCTGACTTTC	TRBD1	TRBV2	.	TRBJ2-6
CASSFLAGDSYEQYF	TGCGCCAGCAGCTTCCTAGCGGGAGATAGCTACGAGCAGTACTTC	TRBD2	TRBV5-1	.	TRBJ2-7
CASSGPVTGKRNTGELFF	TGCGCCAGCAGCGGCCCCGTGACAGGGAAAAGGAACACCGGGGAGCTGTTTTTT	TRBD1	TRBV5-1	.	TRBJ2-2
CASSLEQASYEQYF	TGTGCCAGCAGCTTAGAACAGGCGTCCTACGAGCAGTACTTC	.	TRBV7-2	.	TRBJ2-7
CASSYRGISYEQYF	TGTGCCAGCAGTTACAGGGGGATTTCCTACGAGCAGTACTTC	.	TRBV6-5	.	TRBJ2-7
CASSQEGTNTEAFF	TGCGCCAGCAGCCAAGAAGGGACGAACACTGAAGCTTTCTTT	.	TRBV4-3	.	TRBJ1-1
CASSDGQGYTEAFF	TGTGCCAGCAGTGACGGACAGGGTTACACTGAAGCTTTCTTT	TRBD1	TRBV6-1	.	TRBJ1-1
CASSLYTSGTYEQYF	TGTGCCAGCAGCTTGTACACTAGCGGAACCTACGAGCAGTACTTC	TRBD2	TRBV5-5	.	TRBJ2-7
CASSHRDEQYF	TGTGCCAGCAGCCACCGAGACGAGCAGTACTTC	.	TRBV14	.	TRBJ2-7
CASSPGMGTEAFF	TGTGCCAGCTCACCAGGGATGGGCACTGAAGCTTTCTTT	.	TRBV18	few	TRBJ1-1
CASSFVGSSYEQYF	TGTGCCAGCAGCTTCGTAGGTAGCTCCTACGAGCAGTACTTC	.	TRBV7-2	.	TRBJ2-7
CASIVTRTFGLSYEQYF	TGTGCTAGCATCGTTACGAGGACCTTTGGTTTATCCTACGAGCAGTACTTC	.	TRBV7-7	.	TRBJ2-7
CASSPLSSYNSPLHF	TGTGCCAGCAGCCCCCTGAGCTCCTATAATTCACCCCTCCACTTT	.	TRBV9	.	TRBJ1-6